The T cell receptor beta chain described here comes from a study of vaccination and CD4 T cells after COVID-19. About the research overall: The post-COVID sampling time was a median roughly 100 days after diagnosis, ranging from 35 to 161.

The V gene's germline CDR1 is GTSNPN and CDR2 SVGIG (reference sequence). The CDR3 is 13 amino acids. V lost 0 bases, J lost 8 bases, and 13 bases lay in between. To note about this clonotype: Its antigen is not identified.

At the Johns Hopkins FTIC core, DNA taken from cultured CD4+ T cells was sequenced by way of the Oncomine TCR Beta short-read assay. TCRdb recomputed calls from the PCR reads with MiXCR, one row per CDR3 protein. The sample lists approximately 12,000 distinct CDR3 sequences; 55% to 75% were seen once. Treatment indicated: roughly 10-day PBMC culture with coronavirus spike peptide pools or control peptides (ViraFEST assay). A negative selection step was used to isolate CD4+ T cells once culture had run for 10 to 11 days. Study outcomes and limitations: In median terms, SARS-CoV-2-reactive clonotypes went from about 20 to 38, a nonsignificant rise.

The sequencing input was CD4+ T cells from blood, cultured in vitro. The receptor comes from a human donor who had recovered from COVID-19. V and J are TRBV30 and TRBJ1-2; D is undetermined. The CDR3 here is CAWSVGNIWGYTF. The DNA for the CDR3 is TGTGCCTGGAGTGTAGGGAACATTTGGGGCTACACCTTC.